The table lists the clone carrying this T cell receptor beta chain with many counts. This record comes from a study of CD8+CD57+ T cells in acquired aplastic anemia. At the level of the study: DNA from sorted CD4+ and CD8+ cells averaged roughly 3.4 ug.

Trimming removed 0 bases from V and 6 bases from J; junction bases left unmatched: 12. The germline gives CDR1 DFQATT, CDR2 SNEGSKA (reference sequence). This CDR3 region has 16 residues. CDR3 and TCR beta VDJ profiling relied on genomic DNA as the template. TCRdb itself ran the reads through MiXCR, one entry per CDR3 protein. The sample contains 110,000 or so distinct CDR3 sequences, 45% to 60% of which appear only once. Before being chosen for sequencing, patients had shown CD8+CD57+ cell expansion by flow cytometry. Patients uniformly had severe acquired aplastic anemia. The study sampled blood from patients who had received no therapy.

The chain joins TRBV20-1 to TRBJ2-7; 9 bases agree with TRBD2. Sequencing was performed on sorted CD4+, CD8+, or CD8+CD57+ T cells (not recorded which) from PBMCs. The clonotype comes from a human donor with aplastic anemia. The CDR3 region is CSARERGTSSPTEQYF. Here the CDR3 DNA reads TGCAGTGCTAGAGAGAGAGGGACTAGCTCCCCTACCGAGCAGTACTTC.